This T cell receptor beta chain was recorded in a study of blood T cell repertoires in COVID-19. Study-wide background: Sites in the United States, Italy and Spain provided acute and convalescent COVID-19 samples.

Sequencing was performed with immunoSEQ multiplex PCR; in TCRdb, only in-frame clones are kept and a portion is missing. In the table there are about 390,000 clones, approximately 87% of which are singletons. V lost 3 bases and J lost 8; bases outside the gene matches: 6. CDR1 and CDR2 from the germline V gene are SGHRS and YFSETQ. The CDR3 spans 14 residues. Input material: peripheral blood. This clonotype originated in a woman aged 60-75 years with COVID-19, enrolled during active disease. The V gene is TRBV5-1, the J gene TRBJ1-2; 11 bases are a match to TRBD1. CDR3: CASSSGTGGRGYTF. DNA of the CDR3: TGCGCCAGCAGCTCCGGGACAGGGGGGCGAGGCTACACCTTC.